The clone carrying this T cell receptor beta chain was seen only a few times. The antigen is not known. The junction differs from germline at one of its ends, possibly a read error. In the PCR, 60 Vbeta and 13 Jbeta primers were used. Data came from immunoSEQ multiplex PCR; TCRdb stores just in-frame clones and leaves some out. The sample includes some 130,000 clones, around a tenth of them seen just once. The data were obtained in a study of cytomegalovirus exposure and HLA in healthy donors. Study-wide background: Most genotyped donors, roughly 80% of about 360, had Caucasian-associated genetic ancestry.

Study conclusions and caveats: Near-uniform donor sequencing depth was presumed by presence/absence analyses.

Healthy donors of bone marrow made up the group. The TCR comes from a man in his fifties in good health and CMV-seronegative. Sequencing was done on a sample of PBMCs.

In nucleotides, the CDR3 is TGTGCCAGCAGCTTAGGGGAGGGCCTCAGGCACTTC. Protein sequence: CASSLGEGLRHF. The chain has TRBV11-3 and TRBJ2-5; 7 bases are shared with TRBD2. This CDR3 region has 12 residues. Germline V gene sequence: CDR1 SGHNT, CDR2 YENEEA.